These 2 T cell receptor beta chains came from one sample sequenced in a study of response to subunit inactivated influenza vaccine. TCRdb itself ran the RT-PCR reads through MiXCR, one entry per CDR3 protein. The table has about 240,000 distinct CDR3 sequences, 12% seen once. The sample consisted of non-naive T cells sorted from PBMCs, taken less than 15 days before vaccination. Source of these receptors: a man between 45 and 60 years old who received an inactivated influenza vaccine.

This clonotype was seen more than once but under ten times. This sequence joins TRBV12-3 or TRBV12-4 and TRBJ2-3; 14 nucleotides align to TRBD2. The CDR3 spans 13 residues. J gave up 8 bases and V 8 bases, and 3 bases lay outside the gene matches. The CDR3 spells CASGTSGRTTQYF. The CDR3, as DNA: TGTGCCAGCGGGACTAGCGGGAGAACTACGCAGTATTTT.

The chain couples TRBV11-2 to TRBJ2-1; TRBD1 is a possible D gene (5 bases). Looked up from germline, CDR1 is SGHAT and CDR2 is FQNNGV. V lost 5 bases to trimming and J lost 0 bases, with 20 bases between them. This CDR3 has 18 residues. The CDR3 is CASSPPSGQLFSYNEQFF. CDR3 coding DNA: TGTGCCAGCAGCCCTCCCTCAGGGCAGCTCTTCTCCTACAATGAGCAGTTCTTC. The whole variable domain, filled in from reference TRBV11-2 and TRBJ2-1, reads EAGVAQSPRYKIIEKRQSVAFWCNPISGHATLYWYQQILGQGPKLLIQFQNNGVVDDSQLPKDRFSAERLKGVDSTLKIQPAKLEDSAVYLCASSPPSGQLFSYNEQFFGPGTRLTVL.